The 24 T cell receptor beta chains listed next were all sequenced from one sample in a study of tissue T cells after allogeneic stem cell transplantation (dated by TCRdb to 2021 to 2024). Libraries were prepared through the immunoSEQ multiplex PCR assay. TCRdb took this table from immuneACCESS and kept in-frame rearrangements with V and J called. Such tables lack part of the clones; where checked against another copy, unresolved V genes explain under half of the gap, and the rest is unexplained. This sample has approximately 5,700 clones in its table, and about half of those were observed once. The top ten hold approximately 9% of the sample. According to the study, the label for this sample's time point signals: mouse harvest day 7 after allogeneic transplant. Each mouse graft consisted of 10^7 T-cell-depleted bone marrow cells plus 10^6 splenic CD5+ T cells and was given by tail vein injection.

Sequencing was carried out using gut tissue. The receptors were gathered from a female BALB/c mouse given C57BL/6 T cells with graft-versus-host disease after an allogeneic hematopoietic cell transplant.

As to this clone: The gene symbols are mouse symbols. The sequence runs out 1 residue before the end of the CDR3; the remainder is reconstructed from the germline J gene. The V and J genes are TRBV2 and TRBJ1-1, with D uncertain. Germline CDR1 LGHNA, CDR2 YSYQKL. The V and J ends lost 0 bases and 3 bases respectively, with 5 bases between them. The CDR3 spans 13 residues. The covered CDR3 bases are TGTGCCAGCAGCCAAGATCGCGACACAGAAGTCTTC. It specifies CASSQDRDTEVF. The full CDR3 sequence reads CASSQDRDTEVFF. Full variable domain (outside the CDR3, taken from reference TRBV2 and TRBJ1-1): DPKIIQKPKYLVAVTGSEKILICEQYLGHNAMYWYRQSAKKPLEFMFSYSYQKLMDNQTASSRFQPQSSKKNHLDLQITALKPDDSATYFCASSQDRDTEVFFGKGTRLTVV.

As to this clone: Any gene name here is a mouse gene name. Read data end 1 residue before the CDR3 end; the end is taken from the germline J gene. V gene TRBV12-2 combines with J gene TRBJ1-2; 7 bases are shared with TRBD1. The CDR3 has 13 amino acids. J was trimmed by 1 base and V by 3 bases; bases with no gene match: 1. Germline V gene data show CDR1 as SGHLS and CDR2 as HYDKME. CDR3 protein: CASSGDRNSDYTF. The DNA read from the CDR3 is TGTGCCAGCTCTGGGGACAGAAACTCCGACTACACC.

Concerning this clone itself: Gene names follow the mouse nomenclature. Sequencing ends 1 residue short of the CDR3 end; the germline J gene provides the rest. The chain joins TRBV19 to TRBJ1-1; maybe TRBD1 (5 bases). The CDR3 runs to 14 residues. Per the germline V gene, CDR1 is FNHDT and CDR2 is SITEND (reference sequence). Trimming shortened V by 2 bases and J by 0 bases, and 8 bases separated the two germline ends. CDR3 DNA (partial): TGTGCCAGCAGTATTACCAGGGCAAACACAGAAGTCTTC. Protein: CASSITRANTEVF. The entire CDR3 reads CASSITRANTEVFF.

Worth noting for this clone: The genes and germline here are from mouse. The read gets to within 1 residue of the CDR3 end, and the germline J gene fills in the rest. This sequence joins TRBV23 and TRBJ2-2; TRBD2 is taken as the D call from the table, unchecked against the DNA. There are 14 residues in the CDR3. CDR1 and CDR2 (germline): KGHTA, FQNQQP. CDR3 loop: CSSSQLSNTGQLYF. The sequenced part of the CDR3 DNA is TGCTCCAGCAGTCAGCTGTCAAACACCGGGCAGCTCTAC.

This clone was seen only once. The genes and germline here are from mouse. The read halts 1 residue ahead of the CDR3 end, with the missing end drawn from the germline J gene. This chain links TRBV4 with TRBJ2-5; D is unclear. Germline lookup yields CDR1 LGHDT and CDR2 YNNKQL (reference sequence). The CDR3 consists of 11 residues. The V and J ends lost 3 bases and 5 bases respectively, with 3 bases between them. The DNA read from the CDR3 is TGTGCCAGCAGCTATACAGACACCCAGTAC. This encodes CASSYTDTQY. The CDR3 reads in full as CASSYTDTQYF. Supplemented by reference TRBV4 and TRBJ2-5, the full variable domain reads ETAVFQTPNYHVTQVGNEVSFNCKQTLGHDTMYWYKQDSKKLLKIMFSYNNKQLIVNETVPRRFSPQSSDKAHLNLRIKSVEPEDSAVYLCASSYTDTQYFGPGTRLLVL.

Details on this clone: These gene names are mouse names. The sequenced fragment ends 1 residue before the CDR3 boundary, so the rest is inferred from the germline J gene. The J gene is TRBJ1-3, the V gene TRBV26; D gene ambiguous. The germline V and J ends were trimmed by 2 bases and 0 bases, with 8 bases remaining between them. The CDR3 is 15 amino acids. Per the germline V gene, CDR1 is KGHPV and CDR2 is FQNQEV (reference sequence). This chain's CDR3 is CASSLAQYSGNTLYF. Partial CDR3 DNA: TGTGCCAGCAGTCTGGCACAATATTCTGGAAATACGCTCTAT.

Details on this clone: Mouse names are used for the genes. The CDR3 end lies 1 residue beyond the end of the read and is filled in from the germline J gene. V is TRBV3 and J is TRBJ1-3, with D perhaps matching TRBD1 (6 bases). The germline V gene encodes CDR1 SNHLY and CDR2 FYNGKV (reference sequence). The CDR3 covers 14 residues. The V gene lost 5 bases and the J gene lost 4 bases, with 12 bases spanning the gap. CDR3 sequence: CASSLQGSGNTLYF. The sequenced CDR3 bases are TGTGCCAGCAGCCTACAGGGATCCGGAAATACGCTCTAT.

On this clone itself: Genes and germline come from the mouse. The read halts 1 residue ahead of the CDR3 end, with the missing end drawn from the germline J gene. This sequence joins TRBV3 and TRBJ1-2; the D gene is possibly TRBD1 (6 bases). CDR3 length: 14 amino acids. V was pared by 6 bases and J by 0 bases, with 11 bases between. Germline CDR1 is SNHLY and CDR2 is FYNGKV (reference sequence). The CDR3 spells CASSNRDTNSDYTF. The CDR3 bases that were read are TGTGCCAGCAGTAACAGGGATACAAACTCCGACTACACC.

This clone has only one observation. Mouse gene names and germline throughout. The read terminates 1 residue ahead of where the CDR3 ends, so the germline J gene completes it. The chain carries TRBV26 and TRBJ2-5; D might be TRBD1 (5 bases). Germline CDR1 is KGHPV and CDR2 is FQNQEV (reference sequence). The CDR3 consists of 11 residues. V lost 7 bases, J lost 3 bases, and 5 bases lay in between. CDR3 loop: CASTGQDTQYF. The part of the CDR3 DNA that was read is TGTGCCAGCACAGGGCAAGACACCCAGTAC.

Worth noting for this clone: Gene names and germline match the mouse. The read halts 1 residue ahead of the CDR3 end, with the missing end drawn from the germline J gene. V usage is TRBV14 and J usage is TRBJ2-4; D is unclear. CDR3 length: 13 amino acids. Germline V gene lookup returns CDR1 SGHDT and CDR2 FRDEAV. V was clipped by 5 bases and J by 0 bases, with 7 bases between them. CDR3 amino acids: CASRKTSQNTLYF. The sequenced CDR3 bases are TGTGCCAGCAGGAAAACTAGTCAAAACACCTTGTAC.

This clone was counted between two and nine times. Mouse gene names apply. The CDR3 is cut off 1 residue early in the read; its end comes from the germline J gene. The genes are TRBV1 and TRBJ1-4; 9 nucleotides match TRBD1. Germline CDR1 and CDR2: NSQYPW and LRSPGD (reference sequence). Germline trimming cut 4 bases from V and 5 bases from J; bases unmatched to any gene: 5. CDR3 length: 15 amino acids. The CDR3 here is CTCSEGQGRNERLFF. CDR3 bases read: TGCACCTGCAGTGAGGGACAGGGAAGAAACGAAAGATTATTT.

A word on this clone: Germline and genes: mouse. The sequenced fragment ends 1 residue before the CDR3 boundary, so the rest is inferred from the germline J gene. The rearrangement joins TRBV1 to TRBJ2-5, with TRBD2 matching over 8 bases. The CDR3 covers 15 residues. Losses at the gene ends were 6 bases for V and 0 bases for J; bases not matched to a gene: 5. Germline V gene sequence: CDR1 NSQYPW, CDR2 LRSPGD (reference sequence). CDR3 sequence reads: CTCSFWGVNQDTQYF. The part of the CDR3 DNA that was read is TGCACCTGCAGCTTCTGGGGGGTTAACCAAGACACCCAGTAC.

Points on this clone: Genes here carry mouse names. This CDR3 is CASSFTNERLFF. The part of the CDR3 DNA that was read is TGTGCCAGCTCCTTTACCAACGAAAGATTATTT. The chain employs TRBV12-2 and TRBJ1-4; D call uncertain. The sequence runs out 1 residue before the end of the CDR3; the remainder is reconstructed from the germline J gene. V was shortened by 4 bases and J by 3 bases, with 5 bases between the two germline ends. In germline, CDR1 is SGHLS, CDR2 HYDKME. The CDR3 is 12 amino acids.

This clone was observed a handful of times. The germline and genes are mouse ones. The CDR3 extends 1 residue past the end of the read, so its final part is completed from the germline J gene. This rearrangement joins TRBV5 to TRBJ1-4, with D perhaps TRBD1 (6 bases). CDR1 LGHNA and CDR2 YNLKQL come from the germline V gene (reference sequence). With 2 bases removed from V and 0 bases from J, the gap between germline ends came to 7 bases. The CDR3 covers 15 residues. The CDR3 sequence: CASSQRGVSNERLFF. The sequenced CDR3 bases are TGTGCCAGCAGCCAAAGGGGGGTTTCCAACGAAAGATTATTT.

This clone is medium-sized by share. Gene labels here are mouse ones. The CDR3 extends 1 residue past the end of the read, so its final part is completed from the germline J gene. The rearrangement links TRBV4 to TRBJ2-7, with 8 bases lining up with TRBD1. Looked up from germline, CDR1 is LGHDT and CDR2 is YNNKQL (reference sequence). V shed 5 bases, J shed 7 bases, and the junction held 7 bases outside the gene matches. The CDR3 consists of 13 residues. Partial CDR3 DNA: TGTGCCAGCAGCCTATCAGGGGGCTGGGAACAGTAC. As protein: CASSLSGGWEQY. The whole CDR3 protein is CASSLSGGWEQYF.

As to this clone: All gene names here are mouse names. The read falls 1 residue short of the CDR3 end, and the missing part is taken from the germline J gene. Other DNA sequences in the same sample also yield this CDR3. This chain links TRBV1 with TRBJ1-4; the match to TRBD1 covers 8 bases. This CDR3 region has 16 residues. V lost 3 bases, J lost 3 bases, and 6 bases stayed unmatched. Germline V gene data show CDR1 as NSQYPW and CDR2 as LRSPGD (reference sequence). CDR3 protein: CTCSARDRGPNERLFF. The sequenced part of the CDR3 DNA is TGCACCTGCAGTGCCCGCGACAGGGGTCCCAACGAAAGATTATTT.

As regards this clone: The gene names given are mouse names. The read ends 1 residue before the CDR3 terminus; that terminus is restored from the germline J gene. The V and J genes are TRBV3 and TRBJ2-5; weak D call: TRBD2 (5 bases). Trimming stripped 5 bases from V and 8 bases from J, with 11 bases between. CDR3 length: 12 amino acids. In germline, CDR1 is SNHLY, CDR2 FYNGKV (reference sequence). Here the CDR3 reads CASSLGAGTQYF. The sequenced CDR3 bases are TGTGCCAGCAGCCTGGGCGCCGGCACCCAGTAC.

Note on this clone: All gene names here are mouse names. Coverage ceases 1 residue before the CDR3 finishes, and the germline J gene fills in the end. The V gene is TRBV13-3, the J gene TRBJ2-7; perhaps TRBD2 as D (7 bases). This CDR3 has 14 amino acids. The V end lost 1 base, the J end lost 2 bases, and 10 bases lay between the germline ends. The germline V gene has CDR1 NNHDY and CDR2 SYVADS. The covered CDR3 bases are TGTGCCAGCAGTGATAGGGGGGGTCCCTATGAACAGTAC. Its protein product is CASSDRGGPYEQY. The CDR3 as a whole reads CASSDRGGPYEQYF.

The sample holds a few counts of this clone. Here the gene names and germline are mouse. The CDR3 end falls 1 residue outside the read, so it is completed with the germline J gene. The rearrangement links TRBV3 to TRBJ2-2; D could derive from TRBD1 or TRBD2 (6 bases each). Trimming cost V 0 bases and J 0 bases, with 8 bases left between them. This CDR3 is 16 amino acids long. Germline lookup yields CDR1 SNHLY and CDR2 FYNGKV (reference sequence). The CDR3 reads CASSLAGGPNTGQLYF. The sequenced part of the CDR3 DNA is TGTGCCAGCAGCTTAGCTGGGGGCCCAAACACCGGGCAGCTCTAC. Complete variable domain (other parts from reference TRBV3 and TRBJ2-2): GPKVLQIPSHQIIDMGQMVTLNCDPVSNHLYFYWYKQILGQQMEFLVNFYNGKVMEKSKLFKDQFSVERPDGSYFTLKIQPTALEDSAVYFCASSLAGGPNTGQLYFGEGSKLTVL.

Notes on this clone: Compared with germline, one end of the junction differs, possibly owing to a read error. Germline and genes here are mouse. The CDR3 region is CAGSLGGFSYEQYF. The sequenced part of the CDR3 DNA is TGTGCCGGCAGCTTAGGTGGGTTCTCCTATGAACAGTAC. This chain uses TRBV3 with TRBJ2-7; D remains unclear. The CDR3 goes on 1 residue after the read ends, and that part is filled in from the germline J gene. The germline V gene has CDR1 SNHLY and CDR2 FYNGKV (reference sequence). This CDR3 comprises 14 residues.

This clone was counted a few times. All gene names here are mouse names. The CDR3 goes on 1 residue after the read ends, and that part is filled in from the germline J gene. The V call is TRBV26, the J call TRBJ2-7; 9 nucleotides match TRBD2. Germline assignment: CDR1 KGHPV and CDR2 FQNQEV (reference sequence). The V gene end was trimmed by 0 bases and the J gene end by 6 bases; junction bases not matched to a gene: 9. CDR3 size: 16 residues. CDR3 DNA (partial): TGTGCCAGCAGTCTGTCCTTGTTTGCTGGGGGGGGTGAACAGTAC. Its translation is CASSLSLFAGGGEQY. The CDR3 reads in full as CASSLSLFAGGGEQYF.

For this clone: All gene names here are mouse names. The read ends 1 residue early relative to the CDR3; the germline J gene fills the gap. The J gene is TRBJ1-1, the V gene TRBV26; D may be TRBD1 (6 bases). Trimming shortened V by 6 bases and J by 5 bases, and 7 bases separated the two germline ends. The CDR3 spans 11 residues. Germline V gene lookup returns CDR1 KGHPV and CDR2 FQNQEV (reference sequence). CDR3 amino acids: CASRGQTEVFF. CDR3 DNA (partial): TGTGCCAGCAGGGGACAAACAGAAGTCTTC.

A remark on this clone: These gene names are mouse names. The CDR3 is cut off 1 residue early in the read; its end comes from the germline J gene. The V and J genes are TRBV15 and TRBJ2-1, with a weak D call TRBD2 (6 bases). Germline V gene lookup returns CDR1 SGHND and CDR2 FRSKSL. CDR3 length: 15 amino acids. V lost 1 base to trimming and J lost 0 bases, with 7 bases between them. The CDR3 bases that were read are TGTGCCAGCAGTTTAGGTGGGGGTAACTATGCTGAGCAGTTC. Its translation: CASSLGGGNYAEQF. The full CDR3 protein reads CASSLGGGNYAEQFF.

Points on this clone: Gene names refer to mouse genes. The DNA read from the CDR3 is TGTGCCAGCAGGCACTGGGGGGGTAACTATGCTGAGCAGTTC. This encodes CASRHWGGNYAEQF. The entire CDR3 protein is CASRHWGGNYAEQFF. This chain connects TRBV26 to TRBJ2-1; 10 positions match TRBD2. The sequence runs out 1 residue before the end of the CDR3; the remainder is reconstructed from the germline J gene. V lost 6 bases and J lost 0; bases outside the gene matches: 2. Germline assignment: CDR1 KGHPV and CDR2 FQNQEV (reference sequence). This CDR3 region has 15 residues.